The rows below give T cell receptor beta chains drawn from one sample of a study of beta chain features in type 1 diabetes. The protocol was immunoSEQ multiplex PCR, while the TCRdb copy is restricted to in-frame clones and leaves out a portion. The sample has 970,000 or so clones, roughly 16% seen once. Sequenced: naive CD4+ T cells from blood. These receptors came from a woman younger than 35 in good health. Both conserved end residues are part of each CDR3. D genes are given only for firm matches. Clone size is shown for a subset of rows, as once, few, many or a class of expanded clone.

>TRBJ1-1|TRBV19|few|TRBD1
TGTGCCAGTACCACGACAGGGGTATCGACTGAAGCTTTCTTT
CASTTTGVSTEAFF
>TRBJ2-5|TRBV6-1|NA|NA
TGTGCCAGCAGTGAAGCAGGGGGAAAAGAGACCCAGTACTTC
CASSEAGGKETQYF
>TRBJ2-7|TRBV5-6|NA|NA
TGTGCCAGCAGCTTGGCCGGTATTGGATACGAGCAGTACTTC
CASSLAGIGYEQYF
>TRBJ2-6|TRBV5-6|few|NA
TGTGCCAGCAGCCGCTCTGGGGCCAACGTCCTGACTTTC
CASSRSGANVLTF
>TRBJ1-2|TRBV5-6|NA|TRBD1
TGTGCCAGCAGTCCTCTTGACAGGGGCTATGGCTACACCTTC
CASSPLDRGYGYTF
>TRBJ2-1|TRBV7-9|NA|TRBD2
TGTGCCAGCAGCCCGAGAAAAGGGACTAGCGGATCCTACAATGAGCAGTTCTTC
CASSPRKGTSGSYNEQFF
>TRBJ2-1|TRBV7-2|few|TRBD2
TGTGCCAGCAGCCGGACGGGACTACTCTACAATGAGCAGTTCTTC
CASSRTGLLYNEQFF
>TRBJ2-3|TRBV23-1|NA|NA
TGCGCCAGCCCCCCAAGCGAGCGGATCACAGATACGCAGTATTTT
CASPPSERITDTQYF
>TRBJ2-1|TRBV4-3|NA|TRBD1
TGCGCCAGCAGTAACCGGGACAGGGAAAGTAATGAGCAGTTCTTC
CASSNRDRESNEQFF
>TRBJ2-7|TRBV10-3|NA|TRBD2
TGTGCCATCAGTATCTCACTAGCGGGAGCAGGCGAGCAGTACTTC
CAISISLAGAGEQYF
>TRBJ2-5|TRBV7-2|NA|NA
TGTGCCAGCCGCCCCTACCAAGAGACCCAGTACTTC
CASRPYQETQYF
>TRBJ2-2|TRBV5-1|NA|TRBD1
TGCGCCAGCAGCTTGAGGGGGCAGAACACCGGGGAGCTGTTTTTT
CASSLRGQNTGELFF
>TRBJ2-5|TRBV5-1|NA|TRBD2
TGCGCCAGCAGCCACCTTGCGGGAGCGGAGACCCAGTACTTC
CASSHLAGAETQYF
>TRBJ2-5|TRBV5-1|few|NA
TGCGCCAGCAGCTTCGGGGCGGGAGACAGGGAGACCCAGTACTTC
CASSFGAGDRETQYF
>TRBJ1-2|TRBV7-2|NA|NA
TGTGCCAGCAGCTTTCTGTTCAGCGGTACTAACTATGGCTACACCTTC
CASSFLFSGTNYGYTF
>TRBJ2-7|TRBV21-1|NA|NA
TGTGCCAGCAGCAAAGTCACCGGACAGGGACACTACGAGCAGTACTTC
CASSKVTGQGHYEQYF
>TRBJ2-1|TRBV9|few|NA
TGTGCCAGCAGCGTACGTTCTGGTGAGCAGTTCTTC
CASSVRSGEQFF
>TRBJ2-7|TRBV5-6|few|TRBD1
TGTGCCAGCAGCGTCGGGACAGGCTACGAGCAGTACTTC
CASSVGTGYEQYF
>TRBJ2-1|TRBV4-2|NA|TRBD2
TGTGCCAGCAGCGTAGCCGGGACTAGCGGGAGAATGGGTGAGCAGTTCTTC
CASSVAGTSGRMGEQFF
>TRBJ1-1|TRBV5-1|NA|NA
TGCGCCAGCAGCCTCACGGGGAACATGAACACTGAAGCTTTCTTT
CASSLTGNMNTEAFF
>TRBJ2-1|TRBV7-9|NA|NA
TGTGCCAGCAGCCGAAAGGGGTATGAGCAGTTCTTC
CASSRKGYEQFF
>TRBJ2-7|TRBV7-9|few|NA
TGTGCCAGCAGCAACCCCCGGGACACCTCCTACGAGCAGTACTTC
CASSNPRDTSYEQYF
>TRBJ2-1|TRBV14|NA|TRBD2
TGTGCCAGCAGCCAACAAGAGCGGGAAGGCGACAATGAGCAGTTCTTC
CASSQQEREGDNEQFF
>TRBJ1-2|TRBV6-5|NA|TRBD1
TGTGCCAGCGCCCGGACAGGGTATATGGATGGCTACACCTTC
CASARTGYMDGYTF
>TRBJ2-1|TRBV28|NA|TRBD2
TGTGCCAGCAGTTTATCCGGGACTAGCGGATACAATGAGCAGTTCTTC
CASSLSGTSGYNEQFF
>TRBJ2-5|TRBV7-2|NA|NA
TGTGCCAGCAGCTTATGGGCCCAAGAGACCCAGTACTTC
CASSLWAQETQYF
>TRBJ1-1|TRBV19|NA|TRBD1
TGTGCCAGTTCCGGGACAGGGGTCACTGAAGCTTTCTTT
CASSGTGVTEAFF
>TRBJ2-4|TRBV6-1|few|TRBD2
TGTGCCAGCAGTCTCTCGGGGAGGGAGCTGTCGGACTTC
CASSLSGRELSDF
>TRBJ2-2|TRBV29-1|NA|TRBD2
TGCAGCTACGGCCGGGGGGGCTCCACCGGGGAGCTGTTTTTT
CSYGRGGSTGELFF
>TRBJ2-1|TRBV18|few|NA
TGTGCCAGCTCACCAGGGGAGGCCTACAATGAGCAGTTCTTC
CASSPGEAYNEQFF
>TRBJ2-7|TRBV9|few|NA
TGTGCCAGCAGCGGGACATCCTTTGGCGAGCAGTACTTC
CASSGTSFGEQYF
>TRBJ2-5|TRBV6-5|NA|NA
TGTGCCAGCAGACGCTGGAGCGGCCAAGAGACCCAGTACTTC
CASRRWSGQETQYF
>TRBJ1-1|TRBV7-8|few|NA
TGTGCCAGCAGCTTAGCATTATACACTGAAGCTTTCTTT
CASSLALYTEAFF
>TRBJ2-1|TRBV27|few|NA
TGTGCCAGCAGTTCACTGCGGGACTCCTCCTACAATGAGCAGTTCTTC
CASSSLRDSSYNEQFF
>TRBJ1-2|TRBV28|few|NA
TGTGCCAGCACGGGGCAGGGCCTTGGCTACACCTTC
CASTGQGLGYTF
>TRBJ2-4|TRBV29-1|few|NA
TGCAGCGTTGCGGATCAGTTAGCCAAAAACATTCAGTACTTC
CSVADQLAKNIQYF
>TRBJ2-3|TRBV28|few|NA
TGTGCCAGCAGTGAACTCGGACCAAACCCCACAGATACGCAGTATTTT
CASSELGPNPTDTQYF
>TRBJ2-1|TRBV5-1|few|NA
TGCGCCAGCACCAGCATGAGCTCCTACAATGAGCAGTTCTTC
CASTSMSSYNEQFF
>TRBJ2-7|TRBV2|few|NA
TGTGCCAGCAAAGGCAGAGAACTTGGCTACGAGCAGTACTTC
CASKGRELGYEQYF
>TRBJ1-2|TRBV5-8|NA|TRBD1
TGTGCCAGCAGCTTGGCCGTCAGACAGGGGACCTATGGCTACACCTTC
CASSLAVRQGTYGYTF
>TRBJ2-7|TRBV29-1|few|NA
TGCAGCGTCGCCGCAACAACGAACTCCTACGAGCAGTACTTC
CSVAATTNSYEQYF
>TRBJ2-5|TRBV7-2|NA|NA
TGTGCCAGCACCCCGGGGAGCAGCCTGGGGACCCAGTACTTC
CASTPGSSLGTQYF
>TRBJ1-4|TRBV10-3|few|TRBD1
TGTGCCATCAGTGGGACAGGGCGGAGTGAAAAACTGTTTTTT
CAISGTGRSEKLFF